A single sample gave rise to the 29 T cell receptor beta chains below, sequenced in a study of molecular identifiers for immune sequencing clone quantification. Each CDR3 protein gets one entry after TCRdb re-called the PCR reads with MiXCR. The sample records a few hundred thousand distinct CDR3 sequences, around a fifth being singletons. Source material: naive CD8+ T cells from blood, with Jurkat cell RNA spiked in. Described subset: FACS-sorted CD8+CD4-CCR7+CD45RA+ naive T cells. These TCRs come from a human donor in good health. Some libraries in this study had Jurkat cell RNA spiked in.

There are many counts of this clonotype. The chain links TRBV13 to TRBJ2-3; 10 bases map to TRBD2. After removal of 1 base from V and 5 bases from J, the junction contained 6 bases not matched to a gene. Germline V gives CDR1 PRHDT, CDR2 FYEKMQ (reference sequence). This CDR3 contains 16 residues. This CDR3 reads CASSLAAGGPGDTQYF. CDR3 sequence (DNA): TGTGCCAGCAGCTTAGCAGCGGGGGGGCCCGGAGATACGCAGTATTTT.

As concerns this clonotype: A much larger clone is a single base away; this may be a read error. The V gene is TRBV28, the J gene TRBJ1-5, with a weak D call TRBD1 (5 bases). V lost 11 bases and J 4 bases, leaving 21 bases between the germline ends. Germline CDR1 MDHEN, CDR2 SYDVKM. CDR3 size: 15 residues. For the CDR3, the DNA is TGTGCCGGCAACGAGAGGACATCGAGTAATCAGCCCCAGCATTTT. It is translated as CAGNERTSSNQPQHF.

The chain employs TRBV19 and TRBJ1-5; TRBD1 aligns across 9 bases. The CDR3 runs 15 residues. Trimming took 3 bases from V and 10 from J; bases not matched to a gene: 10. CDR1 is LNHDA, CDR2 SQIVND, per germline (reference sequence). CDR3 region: CASSIRGDRVKPQHF. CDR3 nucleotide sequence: TGTGCCAGTAGTATTAGGGGGGACAGGGTAAAACCCCAGCATTTT.

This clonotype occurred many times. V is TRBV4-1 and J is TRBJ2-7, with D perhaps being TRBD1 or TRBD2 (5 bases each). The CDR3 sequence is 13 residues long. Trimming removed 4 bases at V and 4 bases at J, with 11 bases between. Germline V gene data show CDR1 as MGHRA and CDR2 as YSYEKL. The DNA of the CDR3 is TGCGCCAGCAGCCCGGGGCCTCAGTACGAGCAGTACTTC. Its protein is CASSPGPQYEQYF.

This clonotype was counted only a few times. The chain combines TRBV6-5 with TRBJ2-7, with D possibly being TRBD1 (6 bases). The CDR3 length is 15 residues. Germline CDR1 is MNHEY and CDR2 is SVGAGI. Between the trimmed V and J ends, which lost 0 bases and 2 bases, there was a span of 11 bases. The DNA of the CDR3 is TGTGCCAGCAGTTACTCGAGGTCAGGGGCCTACGAGCAGTACTTC. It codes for CASSYSRSGAYEQYF.

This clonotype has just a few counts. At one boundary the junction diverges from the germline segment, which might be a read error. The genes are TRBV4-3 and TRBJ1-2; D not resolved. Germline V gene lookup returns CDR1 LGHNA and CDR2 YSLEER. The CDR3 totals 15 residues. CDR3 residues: CASSQELGSNYGYAF. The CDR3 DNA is TGCGCCAGCAGCCAAGAGCTAGGGAGTAACTATGGCTACGCCTTC.

The CDR3 DNA reads as TGTGCCACCATTCGAAGAGGGAGAGGAAACACCATATATTTT. It translates to CATIRRGRGNTIYF. The chain employs TRBV24-1 and TRBJ1-3; D ambiguous. Between the trimmed V and J ends, which lost 8 bases and 4 bases, there was a span of 14 bases. The V gene's germline CDR1 is KGHDR and CDR2 SFDVKD. The CDR3 has 14 residues.

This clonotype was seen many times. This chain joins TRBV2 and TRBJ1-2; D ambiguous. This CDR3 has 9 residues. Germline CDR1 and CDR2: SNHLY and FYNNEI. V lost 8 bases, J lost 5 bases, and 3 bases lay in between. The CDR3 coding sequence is TGTGCCAGCGAGTATGGCTACACCTTC. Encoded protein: CASEYGYTF.

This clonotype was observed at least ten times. The CDR3 spells CASSPPGTNIEYF. CDR3 bases: TGCGCCAGCAGCCCCCCCGGGACTAATATCGAGTATTTT. This chain links TRBV4-1 with TRBJ2-3; 7 bases line up with TRBD2. V lost 4 bases and J lost 13; bases outside the gene matches: 11. Per germline, CDR1 MGHRA and CDR2 YSYEKL. The CDR3 loop spans 13 amino acids.

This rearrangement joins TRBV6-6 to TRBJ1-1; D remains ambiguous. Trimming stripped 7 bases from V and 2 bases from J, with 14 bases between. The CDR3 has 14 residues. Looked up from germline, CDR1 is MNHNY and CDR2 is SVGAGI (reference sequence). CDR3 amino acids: CASTDLTLNTEAFF. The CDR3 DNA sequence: TGTGCCAGCACAGACCTGACACTCAACACTGAAGCTTTCTTT.

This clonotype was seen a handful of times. The CDR3 sequence is CASSPIALPSDEQYF. CDR3 bases: TGTGCCAGCAGCCCCATCGCACTTCCGAGCGACGAGCAGTACTTC. The V and J genes are TRBV11-2 and TRBJ2-7; D remains unclear. V was clipped by 5 bases and J by 5 bases, with 19 bases between them. The germline CDR1 and CDR2 sequences are SGHAT and FQNNGV. There are 15 residues in the CDR3.

The CDR3 region has the DNA TGTGCCAGCAGCTTATCTAGCGGGACGCCCCGAGGATTCCAAGATACGCAGTATTTT. Protein: CASSLSSGTPRGFQDTQYF. The J gene is TRBJ2-3, the V gene TRBV13; 9 nucleotides match TRBD2. The CDR3 loop spans 19 amino acids. Germline lookup yields CDR1 PRHDT and CDR2 FYEKMQ (reference sequence). V shed 2 bases, J shed 5 bases, and the junction held 17 bases outside the gene matches.

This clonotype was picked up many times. Here the CDR3 reads CSARAGRGYEQYF. DNA for the CDR3: TGCAGTGCTAGAGCGGGTCGGGGCTACGAGCAGTACTTC. V usage is TRBV20-1 and J usage is TRBJ2-7, with a tentative D call TRBD2 (5 bases). V lost 1 base to trimming and J lost 3 bases, with 10 bases between them. The CDR3 is made up of 13 amino acids. The germline V gene has CDR1 DFQATT and CDR2 SNEGSKA (reference sequence).

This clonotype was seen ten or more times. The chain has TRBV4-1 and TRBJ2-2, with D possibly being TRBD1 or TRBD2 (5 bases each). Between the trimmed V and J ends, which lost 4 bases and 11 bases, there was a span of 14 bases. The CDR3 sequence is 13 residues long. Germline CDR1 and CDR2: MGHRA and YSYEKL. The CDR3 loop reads CASSRAGTDELFF. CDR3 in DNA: TGCGCCAGCAGCCGCGCCGGGACGGATGAGCTGTTTTTT.

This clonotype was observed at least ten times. The CDR3 reads CASAWIRDPRADTQYF. CDR3 bases: TGTGCCAGCGCGTGGATTAGGGACCCACGGGCAGATACGCAGTATTTT. The rearrangement joins TRBV2 to TRBJ2-3, with D tentatively TRBD1 or TRBD2 (5 bases each). CDR1 SNHLY and CDR2 FYNNEI come from the germline V gene. The CDR3 is 16 amino acids. V lost 8 bases to trimming and J lost 4 bases, with 22 bases between them.

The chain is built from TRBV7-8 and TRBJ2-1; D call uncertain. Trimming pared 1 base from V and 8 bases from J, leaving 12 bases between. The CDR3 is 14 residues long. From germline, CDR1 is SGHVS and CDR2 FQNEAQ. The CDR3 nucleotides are TGTGCCAGCAGCTTAGAGGGTGGCTGGGATGAGCAGTTCTTC. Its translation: CASSLEGGWDEQFF.

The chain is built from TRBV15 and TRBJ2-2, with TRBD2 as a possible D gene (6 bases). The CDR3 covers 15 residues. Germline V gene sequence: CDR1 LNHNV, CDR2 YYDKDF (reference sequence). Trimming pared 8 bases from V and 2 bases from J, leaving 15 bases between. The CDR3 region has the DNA TGTGCCACCTCAGACGGGGGTGATAACACCGGGGAGCTGTTTTTT. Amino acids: CATSDGGDNTGELFF. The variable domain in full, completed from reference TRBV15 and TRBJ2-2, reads DAMVIQNPRYQVTQFGKPVTLSCSQTLNHNVMYWYQQKSSQAPKLLFHYYDKDFNNEADTPDNFQSRRPNTSFCFLDIRSPGLGDTAMYLCATSDGGDNTGELFFGEGSRLTVL.

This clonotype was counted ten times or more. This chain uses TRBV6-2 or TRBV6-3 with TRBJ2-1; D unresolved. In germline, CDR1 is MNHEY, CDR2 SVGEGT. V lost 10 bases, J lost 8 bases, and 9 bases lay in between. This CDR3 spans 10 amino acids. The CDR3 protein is CATIGDEQFF. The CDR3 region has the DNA TGTGCCACTATTGGGGATGAGCAGTTCTTC.

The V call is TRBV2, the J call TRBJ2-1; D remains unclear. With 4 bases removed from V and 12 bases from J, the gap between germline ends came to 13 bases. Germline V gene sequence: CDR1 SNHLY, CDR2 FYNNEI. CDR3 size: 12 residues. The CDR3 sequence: CASSGGGLGQFF. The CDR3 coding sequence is TGTGCCAGCAGTGGTGGCGGCCTTGGGCAGTTCTTC.

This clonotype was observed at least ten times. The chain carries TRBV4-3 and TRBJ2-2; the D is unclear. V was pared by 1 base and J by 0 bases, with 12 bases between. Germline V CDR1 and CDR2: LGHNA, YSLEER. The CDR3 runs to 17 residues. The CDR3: CASSQVHSNANTGELFF. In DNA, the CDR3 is TGCGCCAGCAGCCAAGTCCACAGTAACGCGAACACCGGGGAGCTGTTTTTT.

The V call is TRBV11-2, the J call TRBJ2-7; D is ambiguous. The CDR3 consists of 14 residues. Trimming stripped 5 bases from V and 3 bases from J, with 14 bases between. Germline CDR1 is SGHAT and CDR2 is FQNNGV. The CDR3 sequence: CASSDARSHYEQYF. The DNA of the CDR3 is TGTGCCAGCAGCGACGCGCGCAGCCACTACGAGCAGTACTTC.

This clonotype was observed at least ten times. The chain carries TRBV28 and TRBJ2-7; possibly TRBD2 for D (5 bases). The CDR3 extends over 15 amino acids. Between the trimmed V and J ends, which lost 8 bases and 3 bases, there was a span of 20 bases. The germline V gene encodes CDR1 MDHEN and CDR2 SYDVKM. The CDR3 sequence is CASELGVGGLYEQYF. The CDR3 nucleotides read TGTGCCAGCGAGCTCGGGGTAGGAGGTCTCTACGAGCAGTACTTC. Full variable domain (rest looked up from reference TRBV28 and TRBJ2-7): DVKVTQSSRYLVKRTGEKVFLECVQDMDHENMFWYRQDPGLGLRLIYFSYDVKMKEKGDIPEGYSVSREKKERFSLILESASTNQTSMYLCASELGVGGLYEQYFGPGTRLTVT.

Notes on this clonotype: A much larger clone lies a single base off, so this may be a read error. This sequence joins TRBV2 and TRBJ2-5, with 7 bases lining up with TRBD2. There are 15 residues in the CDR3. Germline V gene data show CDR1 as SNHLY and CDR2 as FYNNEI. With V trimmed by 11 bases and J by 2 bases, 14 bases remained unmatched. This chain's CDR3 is CAANQGLVAQETQYF. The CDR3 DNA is TGTGCCGCAAACCAAGGACTAGTCGCACAAGAGACCCAGTACTTC.

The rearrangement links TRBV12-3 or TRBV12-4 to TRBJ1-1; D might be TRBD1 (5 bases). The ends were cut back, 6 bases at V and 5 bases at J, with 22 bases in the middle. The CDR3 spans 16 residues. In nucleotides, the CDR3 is TGTGCCAGCAGCCAATCGGGAGTGAGCCGGGGGACTGAAGCTTTCTTT. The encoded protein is CASSQSGVSRGTEAFF.

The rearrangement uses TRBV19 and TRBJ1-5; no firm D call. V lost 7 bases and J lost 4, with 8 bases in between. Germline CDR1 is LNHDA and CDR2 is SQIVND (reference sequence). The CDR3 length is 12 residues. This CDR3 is CASNIGNQPQHF. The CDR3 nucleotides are TGTGCCAGTAATATCGGGAATCAGCCCCAGCATTTT.

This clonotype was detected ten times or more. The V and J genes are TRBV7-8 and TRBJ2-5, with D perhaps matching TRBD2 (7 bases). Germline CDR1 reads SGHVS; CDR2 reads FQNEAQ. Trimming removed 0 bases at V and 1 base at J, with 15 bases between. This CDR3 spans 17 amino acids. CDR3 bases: TGTGCCAGCAGCTTAGCGAGGGGGGGCGCCCCCCAAGAGACCCAGTACTTC. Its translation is CASSLARGGAPQETQYF. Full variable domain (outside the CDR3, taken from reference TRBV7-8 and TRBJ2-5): GAGVSQSPRYKVAKRGQDVALRCDPISGHVSLFWYQQALGQGPEFLTYFQNEAQLDKSGLPSDRFFAERPEGSVSTLKIQRTQQEDSAVYLCASSLARGGAPQETQYFGPGTRLLVL.

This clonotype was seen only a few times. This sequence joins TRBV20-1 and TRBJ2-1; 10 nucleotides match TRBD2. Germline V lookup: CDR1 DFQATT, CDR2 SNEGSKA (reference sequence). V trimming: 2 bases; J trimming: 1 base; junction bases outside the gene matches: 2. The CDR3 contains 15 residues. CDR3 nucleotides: TGCAGTGCTAGAAGTAGCGGGAGGTCCTACAATGAGCAGTTCTTC. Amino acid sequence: CSARSSGRSYNEQFF.

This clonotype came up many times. The CDR3 nucleotides are TGTGCCAGTAGTATCTTCTCCGGTAACTATGGCTACACCTTC. Its protein is CASSIFSGNYGYTF. The chain is built from TRBV19 and TRBJ1-2; no definite D call. V was trimmed by 3 bases and J by 1 base, leaving 9 bases between them. Germline V lookup: CDR1 LNHDA, CDR2 SQIVND (reference sequence). The CDR3 has 14 residues.

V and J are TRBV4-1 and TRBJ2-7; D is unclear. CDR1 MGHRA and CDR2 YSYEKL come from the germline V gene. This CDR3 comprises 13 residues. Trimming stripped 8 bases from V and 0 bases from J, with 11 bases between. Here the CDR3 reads CASSRIHSYEQYF. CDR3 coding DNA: TGCGCCAGCTCTCGGATACACTCCTACGAGCAGTACTTC.